A single sample gave rise to the 10 T cell receptor beta chains below, sequenced in a study of blood T cell repertoires in COVID-19. Data came from immunoSEQ multiplex PCR; TCRdb stores just in-frame clones and leaves some out. Of approximately 180,000 clones in the sample, roughly 85% were seen once. The sequenced sample consisted of peripheral blood. The receptors were sampled from a human donor with active or convalescent COVID-19. The donor label of this sample is uncertain.

This clone turned up a few times. The genes are TRBV28 and TRBJ2-7; 14 bases match TRBD2. Germline V gene sequence: CDR1 MDHEN, CDR2 SYDVKM. V was clipped by 5 bases and J by 5 bases; unmatched bases: 8. CDR3 size: 16 residues. In DNA form, the CDR3 reads TGTGCCAGCAGTCCCACGGGACTAGCGGGGGAGGACGAGCAGTACTTC. Its protein product is CASSPTGLAGEDEQYF. Looking up the rest from reference TRBV28 and TRBJ2-7 gives the full variable domain: DVKVTQSSRYLVKRTGEKVFLECVQDMDHENMFWYRQDPGLGLRLIYFSYDVKMKEKGDIPEGYSVSREKKERFSLILESASTNQTSMYLCASSPTGLAGEDEQYFGPGTRLTVT.

V and J are TRBV7-2 and TRBJ2-7; 11 nucleotides align to TRBD1. This CDR3 spans 16 amino acids. V was clipped by 4 bases and J by 1 base; unmatched bases: 6. Per germline, CDR1 SGHTA and CDR2 FQGNSA. The CDR3 here is CASSSLGQGASYEQYF. CDR3 coding DNA: TGTGCCAGCAGCTCCCTAGGACAGGGGGCATCCTACGAGCAGTACTTC. Using reference TRBV7-2 and TRBJ2-7 for the parts outside the CDR3, the full variable domain is GAGVSQSPSNKVTEKGKDVELRCDPISGHTALYWYRQSLGQGLEFLIYFQGNSAPDKSGLPSDRFSAERTGGSVSTLTIQRTQQEDSAVYLCASSSLGQGASYEQYFGPGTRLTVT.

This sequence joins TRBV27 and TRBJ1-2; D is possibly TRBD1 (5 bases). Germline V CDR1 and CDR2: MNHEY, SMNVEV (reference sequence). Between the trimmed V and J ends, which lost 8 bases and 4 bases, there was a span of 11 bases. CDR3 length equals 12 residues. The CDR3 coding sequence is TGTGCCAGCGCGCAGGGCCCCTATGGCTACACCTTC. Its translation: CASAQGPYGYTF.

J is TRBJ1-5 and V is TRBV7-2; no definite D call. The V gene's germline CDR1 is SGHTA and CDR2 FQGNSA. The CDR3 runs 14 residues. Deletions cut 3 bases from V and 7 bases from J, with 13 bases between. CDR3 in DNA: TGTGCCAGCAGCTTTGTGGGAAGCGGGCAGCCCCAGCATTTT. This gives the protein CASSFVGSGQPQHF.

This sequence joins TRBV6-2 or TRBV6-3 and TRBJ1-1; 10 nucleotides align to TRBD1. Germline V CDR1 and CDR2: MNHEY, SVGEGT. The CDR3 is 17 amino acids. V shed 2 bases, J shed 0 bases, and the junction held 6 bases outside the gene matches. The DNA of the CDR3 is TGTGCCAGCAGTTACGACAGGGGGCGCTTCATGAACACTGAAGCTTTCTTT. It is translated as CASSYDRGRFMNTEAFF.

The chain is built from TRBV28 and TRBJ1-6, with 9 bases fitting TRBD1. CDR3 length: 15 amino acids. Per germline, CDR1 MDHEN and CDR2 SYDVKM. J lost 9 bases, V lost 4 bases, and 7 bases had no gene match. The CDR3 loop reads CASSSPGQGSSPLHF. CDR3 nucleotide sequence: TGTGCCAGCAGTTCCCCGGGACAGGGCAGTTCACCCCTCCACTTT.

J is TRBJ2-7 and V is TRBV4-3; the match to TRBD2 covers 8 bases. V dropped 1 base and J dropped 2; count of bases not matched to a gene: 7. The CDR3 contains 16 residues. Germline V gene lookup returns CDR1 LGHNA and CDR2 YSLEER. The DNA of the CDR3 is TGCGCCAGCAGCCAAGTCTTCGGGGGGGAAACCTACGAGCAGTACTTC. Its translation is CASSQVFGGETYEQYF.

J is TRBJ1-6 and V is TRBV23-1; a possible D gene is TRBD1 (5 bases). TRBV23-1 is sorted into the ORF group, with uncertain function. The V end was cut by 9 bases, the J end by 0 bases, with 9 bases between. The CDR3 is 14 amino acids. CDR3 residues: CARGGNSYNSPLHF. The CDR3 nucleotides read TGCGCCAGGGGGGGAAACTCCTATAATTCACCCCTCCACTTT.

In DNA, the CDR3 is TGCGCCAGCAGCTTGGGGGGTACCCACGGGGGAGACGAGCAGTACTTC. Protein: CASSLGGTHGGDEQYF. V gene TRBV5-1 combines with J gene TRBJ2-7; D is possibly TRBD2 (6 bases). CDR3 size: 16 residues. The V end was cut by 0 bases, the J end by 5 bases, with 18 bases between. The germline V gene encodes CDR1 SGHRS and CDR2 YFSETQ.

The chain carries TRBV7-8 and TRBJ2-5; D gene ambiguous. Germline-derived CDR1 and CDR2 are SGHVS and FQNEAQ. Between the trimmed V and J ends, which lost 5 bases and 7 bases, there was a span of 17 bases. CDR3 size: 14 residues. The CDR3 spells CASSRGAPRGTQYF. Written as DNA, the CDR3 is TGTGCCAGCAGCCGAGGAGCGCCGAGAGGGACCCAGTACTTC. Looking up the rest from reference TRBV7-8 and TRBJ2-5 gives the full variable domain: GAGVSQSPRYKVAKRGQDVALRCDPISGHVSLFWYQQALGQGPEFLTYFQNEAQLDKSGLPSDRFFAERPEGSVSTLKIQRTQQEDSAVYLCASSRGAPRGTQYFGPGTRLLVL.